This T cell receptor beta chain appears in the sequencing data of a study of T cells in Graves' hyperthyroidism and ophthalmopathy. Overall study results and limits: Before onset, ophthalmopathy was predicted by the model a median around 6.2 months earlier.

The CDR3 has 11 residues. Trimming took 8 bases from V and 4 from J, leaving 8 bases between them. Researchers barred patients who had uncontrolled infection, other autoimmune disease, pregnancy or lactation. Based on clinical symptoms, serum thyroxine and TRAb, thyroid ultrasound and orbital computed tomography, diagnoses were reached. This clonotype was counted at least ten times. Antigen: not known. Amplified TCR beta CDR3 regions derived from RNA transcripts. HTBI primers were employed in a first-round RT-PCR of the TCR CDR3. TCRdb redid the calling of the multiplex PCR reads with MiXCR, one entry per CDR3 protein. Found here are 500,000 to 800,000 distinct CDR3 sequences, nearly 45% of them singletons; the top ten hold roughly 7.2%.

Sequenced input: peripheral blood or thyroid tissue (not recorded which). The chain is built from TRBV12-3 or TRBV12-4 and TRBJ1-2; D is undetermined. The clonotype was recovered from an adult man with Graves' disease, either hyperthyroidism or ophthalmopathy (not recorded which). CDR3: CASGKGYGYTF. CDR3 sequence (DNA): TGTGCCAGCGGAAAAGGCTATGGCTACACCTTC.